This TCR beta chain was recovered during a study of shared clonotypes between healthy human individuals. Points from the study as a whole: Clonotype sharing among donors, it was expected, would be affected by sequencing depth. Collection of samples was limited to blood; tissue repertoires likely differ.

The donors were adults (healthy and HIV-negative) with no recent acute infections or vaccinations. For this clone: No antigen is known for it.

In the authors' workflow: As immunoSEQ supplied junction-only sequences (without quality scores), filtering differed. Clones were read by immunoSEQ multiplex PCR, and TCRdb kept only the in-frame ones, dropping some. That table is the source of V, J and clone size, and D and trimming were worked out from the DNA. The sample has roughly 500,000 clones, 76% seen once. V was clipped by 0 bases and J by 1 base; unmatched bases: 2. CDR1 and CDR2 from the germline V gene are MNHEY and SVGAGI. The CDR3 has 16 amino acids. The V call is TRBV6-5, the J call TRBJ2-4; 8 bases fit TRBD2. Sequenced: PBMCs. The TCR was taken from a middle-aged woman in good health. Some clones in this sample may be carry-over from other donors' samples. The CDR3 spells CASSYSAGAAKNIQYF. In DNA form, the CDR3 reads TGTGCCAGCAGTTACTCAGCGGGGGCGGCCAAAAACATTCAGTACTTC.